The 25 T cell receptor beta chains in this list originate from one sample, sequenced in a study of blood T cell repertoires in COVID-19. Clones were sequenced by immunoSEQ multiplex PCR, and TCRdb holds only the in-frame ones, with some missing. The table records around 220,000 clones, roughly 80% of them present only once. Input material: peripheral blood. The receptors were sampled from a woman over 75 with COVID-19, enrolled during active disease.

V and J are TRBV7-2 and TRBJ2-1, with D possibly TRBD2 on 5 matching bases. Trimming stripped 2 bases from V and 2 bases from J, with 13 bases between. Looked up from germline, CDR1 is SGHTA and CDR2 is FQGNSA. CDR3 length: 16 amino acids. In DNA, the CDR3 is TGTGCCAGCAGCTTAAGTGGGAGCGCTACCTACAATGAGCAGTTCTTC. It yields the protein CASSLSGSATYNEQFF.

For the CDR3, the DNA is TGCGCCAGCAGCCAAGACCAGGGGGGTGGACTAGCGGTAAAAAACATTCAGTACTTC. Protein sequence: CASSQDQGGGLAVKNIQYF. This chain links TRBV4-1 with TRBJ2-4; 10 bases are a match to TRBD2. V trimming: 0 bases; J trimming: 4 bases; junction bases outside the gene matches: 12. The CDR3 is made up of 19 amino acids. Germline CDR1 MGHRA, CDR2 YSYEKL.

The chain couples TRBV19 to TRBJ2-3; unclear D gene. CDR3 length: 13 residues. V dropped 6 bases and J dropped 5 bases, with 12 bases sitting between them. Germline assignment: CDR1 LNHDA and CDR2 SQIVND (reference sequence). As DNA, the CDR3 is TGTGCCAGTAGCAAAAACGTCGGAGATACGCAGTATTTT. This sequence encodes CASSKNVGDTQYF.

The rearrangement links TRBV5-8 to TRBJ2-7, with D possibly matching TRBD1 (6 bases). CDR3 size: 14 residues. Germline assignment: CDR1 SGHTS and CDR2 YDEGEE. V lost 4 bases, J lost 3 bases, and 14 bases lay in between. CDR3 in amino acids: CASSPGQTYYEQYF. For the CDR3, the DNA is TGTGCCAGCAGCCCCGGACAGACCTACTACGAGCAGTACTTC.

This clone was counted a few times. The chain recombines TRBV30 with TRBJ1-2, with 7 bases that match TRBD1. The CDR3 contains 13 residues. V was pared by 2 bases and J by 7 bases, with 7 bases of the junction left unmatched. Germline V lookup: CDR1 GTSNPN, CDR2 SVGIG (reference sequence). The CDR3 here is CAWSKQGWAGYTF. The CDR3 DNA sequence: TGTGCCTGGAGTAAACAGGGGTGGGCTGGCTACACCTTC. Using reference TRBV30 and TRBJ1-2 for the parts outside the CDR3, the full variable domain is SQTIHQWPATLVQPVGSPLSLECTVEGTSNPNLYWYRQAAGRGLQLLFYSVGIGQISSEVPQNLSASRPQDRQFILSSKKLLLSDSGFYLCAWSKQGWAGYTFGSGTRLTVV.

This chain links TRBV7-9 with TRBJ1-6; 7 nucleotides match TRBD1. Germline V gives CDR1 SEHNR, CDR2 FQNEAQ (reference sequence). This CDR3 comprises 14 residues. J gave up 9 bases and V 4 bases, and 6 bases lay outside the gene matches. The CDR3 region is CASSSTGVGSPLHF. DNA for the CDR3: TGTGCCAGCAGCTCTACAGGGGTAGGTTCACCCCTCCACTTT.

The V call is TRBV11-2, the J call TRBJ2-5; D might be TRBD1 (6 bases). This CDR3 has 14 residues. V shed 5 bases and J shed 7 bases, with 17 bases lying between them. Looked up from germline, CDR1 is SGHAT and CDR2 is FQNNGV. This CDR3 reads CASSPSPGDGTQYF. The DNA for the CDR3 is TGTGCCAGCAGCCCATCCCCAGGGGACGGGACCCAGTACTTC.

The rearrangement uses TRBV28 and TRBJ1-3; no reliable D call. The length of the CDR3 is 13 residues. The ends were cut back, 1 base at V and 4 bases at J, with 5 bases in the middle. Germline loops: CDR1 MDHEN, CDR2 SYDVKM. CDR3 nucleotides: TGTGCCAGCAGTTTATACAGCGGAAACACCATATATTTT. This translates into CASSLYSGNTIYF.

The J gene is TRBJ2-3, the V gene TRBV27; TRBD1 is a possible D gene (6 bases). Germline lookup yields CDR1 MNHEY and CDR2 SMNVEV (reference sequence). The CDR3 is 14 residues long. V was pared by 5 bases and J by 0 bases, with 9 bases between. The CDR3 nucleotides read TGTGCCAGCAGTAGGGGACACAGCACAGATACGCAGTATTTT. Protein product: CASSRGHSTDTQYF.

This sequence joins TRBV6-2 or TRBV6-3 and TRBJ2-4, with D tentatively TRBD2 (6 bases). The germline gives CDR1 MNHEY, CDR2 SVGEGT. V was shortened by 5 bases and J by 3 bases, with 14 bases between the two germline ends. The CDR3 is made up of 15 amino acids. The CDR3 nucleotides are TGTGCCAGCAGTCCCGGAGGGTTGGGCAAAAACATTCAGTACTTC. Protein: CASSPGGLGKNIQYF.

CDR3 protein: CASSPRDRGTGELFF. The CDR3 coding sequence is TGTGCCAGCAGCCCCCGGGACAGGGGCACCGGGGAGCTGTTTTTT. The chain employs TRBV11-1 and TRBJ2-2; TRBD1 agrees at 10 bases. Germline V gene data show CDR1 as SGHAT and CDR2 as FQDESV (reference sequence). Trimming took 5 bases from V and 4 from J; bases not matched to a gene: 4. The CDR3 has 15 amino acids.

The rearrangement joins TRBV7-9 to TRBJ2-1; 11 nucleotides agree with TRBD1. The ends lost 4 bases at V and 4 bases at J; junction bases unmatched: 3. The CDR3 covers 15 residues. Per germline, CDR1 SEHNR and CDR2 FQNEAQ (reference sequence). The CDR3 loop is CASSWTGGGYNEQFF. The CDR3 region has the DNA TGTGCCAGCAGCTGGACAGGGGGCGGATACAATGAGCAGTTCTTC.

This chain links TRBV7-3 with TRBJ1-2; TRBD1 aligns across 10 bases. CDR3 size: 13 residues. From germline, CDR1 is SGHTA and CDR2 FQGTGA. V gave up 5 bases and J gave up 4 bases; unmatched junction bases: 1. CDR3 DNA sequence: TGTGCCAGCAGCGGACAGGGGGTCTATGGCTACACCTTC. Translating it yields CASSGQGVYGYTF.

The chain couples TRBV19 to TRBJ1-5; tentatively, D is TRBD1 (5 bases). CDR3 length: 15 amino acids. CDR1 and CDR2 from the germline V gene are LNHDA and SQIVND (reference sequence). Trimming stripped 5 bases from V and 3 bases from J, with 14 bases between. CDR3 protein: CASSYLDTYNQPQHF. CDR3 DNA sequence: TGTGCCAGTAGTTACCTGGACACATACAATCAGCCCCAGCATTTT. Full variable domain (remainder filled in from reference TRBV19 and TRBJ1-5): DGGITQSPKYLFRKEGQNVTLSCEQNLNHDAMYWYRQDPGQGLRLIYYSQIVNDFQKGDIAEGYSVSREKKESFPLTVTSAQKNPTAFYLCASSYLDTYNQPQHFGDGTRLSIL.

The V call is TRBV6-2 or TRBV6-3, the J call TRBJ1-5, with a possible D match to TRBD1 (5 bases). CDR3 length: 14 amino acids. Trimming took off 2 bases at V and 5 bases at J, with 10 bases between the two ends. Germline-derived CDR1 and CDR2 are MNHEY and SVGEGT. The CDR3 protein is CASSYNSQDQPQHF. The CDR3 coding sequence is TGTGCCAGCAGTTACAATTCACAGGATCAGCCCCAGCATTTT.

The chain is built from TRBV5-1 and TRBJ1-1; D gene uncertain. This CDR3 is 13 amino acids long. Germline-derived CDR1 and CDR2 are SGHRS and YFSETQ. V was trimmed by 0 bases and J by 3 bases, leaving 6 bases between them. The DNA of the CDR3 is TGCGCCAGCAGCTTGGTGGGCGACACTGAAGCTTTCTTT. This encodes CASSLVGDTEAFF.

The rearrangement links TRBV28 to TRBJ2-7; perhaps TRBD1 as D (5 bases). V lost 4 bases, J lost 2 bases, and 18 bases lay in between. Germline V gene sequence: CDR1 MDHEN, CDR2 SYDVKM. This CDR3 has 16 amino acids. The CDR3 loop is CASSYKLTVMTYEQYF. CDR3 DNA sequence: TGTGCCAGCAGTTATAAATTGACAGTGATGACCTACGAGCAGTACTTC. Using reference TRBV28 and TRBJ2-7 for the parts outside the CDR3, the full variable domain is DVKVTQSSRYLVKRTGEKVFLECVQDMDHENMFWYRQDPGLGLRLIYFSYDVKMKEKGDIPEGYSVSREKKERFSLILESASTNQTSMYLCASSYKLTVMTYEQYFGPGTRLTVT.

This clone occurred once. The chain employs TRBV29-1 and TRBJ2-3, with D tentatively TRBD1 (6 bases). V was pared by 3 bases and J by 7 bases, with 14 bases between. The CDR3 is 13 residues long. The germline V gene has CDR1 SQVTM and CDR2 ANQGSEA. The CDR3 DNA reads TGCAGCGTTGAGGGGGCAGACTACTATACGCAGTATTTT. Amino acids: CSVEGADYYTQYF.

CDR3 region: CASSMKRSGANVLTF. As DNA, the CDR3 is TGTGCCAGTAGTATGAAGCGCTCTGGGGCCAACGTCCTGACTTTC. This chain uses TRBV19 with TRBJ2-6; the D is unclear. The ends were cut back, 3 bases at V and 0 bases at J, with 6 bases in the middle. The germline V gene encodes CDR1 LNHDA and CDR2 SQIVND (reference sequence). There are 15 residues in the CDR3.

The rearrangement joins TRBV13 to TRBJ2-2, with a possible D match to TRBD1 (8 bases). This CDR3 contains 14 residues. V dropped 6 bases and J dropped 7 bases, with 15 bases sitting between them. Germline V gene lookup returns CDR1 PRHDT and CDR2 FYEKMQ (reference sequence). The CDR3 protein is CASSRTGGVGELFF. The CDR3 bases are TGTGCCAGCAGTCGCACAGGGGGGGTCGGGGAGCTGTTTTTT.

The V call is TRBV5-3, the J call TRBJ1-2; maybe TRBD1 (5 bases). TRBV5-3 is an open reading frame, and its role is uncertain. V gave up 5 bases and J gave up 4 bases, with 15 bases separating them. The CDR3 runs to 14 residues. The CDR3 region is CARRAGGAGYGYTF. The CDR3 region has the DNA TGTGCCAGAAGGGCGGGCGGGGCTGGCTATGGCTACACCTTC.

The chain couples TRBV12-1 to TRBJ1-5. TRBV12-1 is marked as a pseudogene. This CDR3 comprises 15 residues. CDR3 loop: CASSPGGFYNQPQHF. CDR3 nucleotide sequence: TGTGCCAGCAGCCCCGGGGGGTTTTACAATCAGCCCCAGCATTTT.

The V gene is TRBV18, the J gene TRBJ1-2; TRBD1 matches 7 bases. This CDR3 region has 14 residues. Germline V lookup: CDR1 KGHSH, CDR2 LQKENI. V shed 2 bases, J shed 4 bases, and the junction held 4 bases outside the gene matches. Here the CDR3 reads CASSPTGQSYGYTF. The DNA for the CDR3 is TGTGCCAGCTCACCAACGGGACAGTCCTATGGCTACACCTTC.

V usage is TRBV7-3 and J usage is TRBJ2-5, with 8 bases aligning to TRBD1. Germline V gene lookup returns CDR1 SGHTA and CDR2 FQGTGA. Trimming removed 2 bases from V and 6 bases from J; junction bases left unmatched: 8. This CDR3 comprises 15 residues. DNA for the CDR3: TGTGCCAGCAGCTTATCAGGGGGCGAGGCAAAGACCCAGTACTTC. The encoded protein is CASSLSGGEAKTQYF.

The rearrangement joins TRBV28 to TRBJ2-7; D is ambiguous. The CDR3 totals 12 residues. CDR1 and CDR2 (germline): MDHEN, SYDVKM. The ends were cut back, 5 bases at V and 3 bases at J, with 8 bases in the middle. In DNA, the CDR3 is TGTGCCAGCAGTACCGGTATCTACGAGCAGTACTTC. This gives the protein CASSTGIYEQYF.